This T cell receptor beta chain was sequenced for a study of T cells in Graves' hyperthyroidism and ophthalmopathy. Regions amplified from RNA transcripts were the TCR beta CDR3 regions. HTBI primers were employed in a first-round RT-PCR of the TCR CDR3. TCRdb itself ran the multiplex PCR reads through MiXCR, one entry per CDR3 protein. Among about 550,000 distinct CDR3 sequences listed, roughly 20% were seen once. This clonotype was counted at least ten times. Graves' hyperthyroidism was deemed stable given no ophthalmopathy progression within 18 months. The CDR3 extends over 14 amino acids. Unmatched junction bases numbered 5, after V lost 5 bases and J lost 6 bases. The germline V gene has CDR1 LGHNT and CDR2 FRNRAP.

The sequenced sample consisted of blood. The chain employs TRBV12-5 and TRBJ2-7; 12 bases match TRBD1. This TCR came from a man between 18 and 29 years old with Graves' hyperthyroidism. CDR3 residues: CASGAGQGAVEQYF. CDR3 coding DNA: TGTGCTAGTGGTGCGGGACAGGGGGCCGTCGAGCAGTACTTC.